Below are 5 T cell receptor beta chains sequenced from a single sample in a study of shared clonotypes between healthy human individuals. TCRdb's table, derived via immunoSEQ multiplex PCR, lists solely in-frame clones and lacks some. Here the sample spans about 490,000 clones, around 79% being singletons. Input material: PBMCs. The receptor set was obtained from a woman aged 40 to 50 in good health. Some clones in this sample may be carry-over from other donors' samples.

The V gene is TRBV28, the J gene TRBJ1-5; D gene ambiguous. CDR1 MDHEN and CDR2 SYDVKM come from the germline V gene. V was pared by 5 bases and J by 1 base, with 21 bases between. The CDR3 has 18 amino acids. Here the CDR3 reads CASSPPPNEWISNQPQHF. The CDR3 DNA reads TGTGCCAGCAGTCCCCCCCCGAACGAGTGGATCAGCAATCAGCCCCAGCATTTT.

V gene TRBV21-1 combines with J gene TRBJ2-7. TRBV21-1 is a known pseudogene. The CDR3 covers 12 residues. The CDR3 DNA reads as TGTGCCAGCAGCAAAAAGGCGTGTGAGCAGTACTTC. It codes for CASSKKACEQYF.

This chain connects TRBV7-8 to TRBJ2-3; 7 bases map to TRBD2. The CDR3 is 15 amino acids. V trimming: 3 bases; J trimming: 2 bases; junction bases outside the gene matches: 5. The germline gives CDR1 SGHVS, CDR2 FQNEAQ. CDR3 bases: TGTGCCAGCAGCTTGGGGAGGGGAGTCACAGATACGCAGTATTTT. Encoded protein: CASSLGRGVTDTQYF.

The chain couples TRBV6-5 to TRBJ1-4, with unresolved D. The CDR3 is made up of 12 amino acids. Trimming took off 8 bases at V and 6 bases at J, with 10 bases between the two ends. Per germline, CDR1 MNHEY and CDR2 SVGAGI. The chain's CDR3 is CASGNRDEKLFF. The CDR3 DNA reads as TGTGCCAGCGGGAACCGGGATGAAAAACTGTTTTTT.

The genes are TRBV11-2 and TRBJ2-5; D assignment may be TRBD1 or TRBD2 (6 bases each). V dropped 2 bases and J dropped 4 bases, with 14 bases sitting between them. Germline CDR1 reads SGHAT; CDR2 reads FQNNGV. This CDR3 region has 15 residues. The CDR3 is CASSLRGGGPETQYF. The DNA for the CDR3 is TGTGCCAGCAGCTTAAGGGGTGGGGGGCCAGAGACCCAGTACTTC.